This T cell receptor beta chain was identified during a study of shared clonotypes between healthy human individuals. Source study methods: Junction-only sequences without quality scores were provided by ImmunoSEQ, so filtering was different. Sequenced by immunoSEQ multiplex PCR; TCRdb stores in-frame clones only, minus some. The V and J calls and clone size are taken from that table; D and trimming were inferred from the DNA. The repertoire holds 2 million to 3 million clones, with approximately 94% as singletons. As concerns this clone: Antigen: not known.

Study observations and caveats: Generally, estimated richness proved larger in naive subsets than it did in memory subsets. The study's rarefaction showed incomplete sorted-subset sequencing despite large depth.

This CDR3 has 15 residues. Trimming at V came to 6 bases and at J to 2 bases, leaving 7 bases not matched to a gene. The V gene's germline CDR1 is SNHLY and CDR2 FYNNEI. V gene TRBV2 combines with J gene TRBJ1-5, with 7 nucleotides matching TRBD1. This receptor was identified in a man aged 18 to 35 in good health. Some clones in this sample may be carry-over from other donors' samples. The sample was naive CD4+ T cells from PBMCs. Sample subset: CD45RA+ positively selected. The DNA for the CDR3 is TGTGCCAGCAGGCGACAGGGCGGCGGCAATCAGCCCCAGCATTTT. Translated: CASRRQGGGNQPQHF.